What follows are 24 T cell receptor beta chains derived from one specimen sequenced in a study of CD8+CD57+ T cells in acquired aplastic anemia. Profiles of TCR beta VDJ and CDR3 were generated from a genomic DNA template. MiXCR was run by TCRdb on the reads, yielding one entry per CDR3 protein. Among 95,000 to 150,000 distinct CDR3 sequences listed, 30% to 45% were seen once. Patients who underwent sequencing had shown CD8+CD57+ cell expansion by flow cytometry. Specimen: sorted CD4+, CD8+, or CD8+CD57+ T cells (not recorded which) from PBMCs. These receptors all come from a human donor with aplastic anemia.

This clonotype ranks as large. This chain links TRBV19 with TRBJ2-2; 7 bases agree with TRBD2. V was clipped by 3 bases and J by 6 bases; unmatched bases: 4. The CDR3 consists of 14 residues. Looked up from germline, CDR1 is LNHDA and CDR2 is SQIVND (reference sequence). The chain's CDR3 is CASSIAGEAGELFF. Written as DNA, the CDR3 is TGTGCCAGTAGTATCGCGGGGGAAGCCGGGGAGCTGTTTTTT.

CDR3 loop: CASSLGGGEGSYEQYF. DNA for the CDR3: TGCGCCAGCAGCTTGGGTGGTGGGGAAGGATCCTACGAGCAGTACTTC. This chain uses TRBV5-1 with TRBJ2-7, with D unclear. The CDR3 is made up of 16 amino acids. Germline-derived CDR1 and CDR2 are SGHRS and YFSETQ. Trimming pared 0 bases from V and 1 base from J, leaving 14 bases between.

This clonotype was observed a few times. Possible read error: a much larger clone is one base away. The CDR3 nucleotides read TGCAGCGTTGGGGGTCAGACCTCCTACGAGCAGTACTTC. Its protein is CSVGGQTSYEQYF. V usage is TRBV20-1 and J usage is TRBJ2-7; D may match TRBD1 or TRBD2 (5 bases each). The CDR3 has 13 residues. Germline CDR1 reads DFQATT; CDR2 reads SNEGSKA (reference sequence).

The rearrangement links TRBV6-2 or TRBV6-3 to TRBJ2-1; the D gene could be TRBD1 or TRBD2 (5 bases each). In germline, CDR1 is MNHEY, CDR2 SVGEGT. The germline V and J ends were trimmed by 7 bases and 13 bases, with 26 bases remaining between them. The length of the CDR3 is 15 residues. For the CDR3, the DNA is TGTGCCAGCACCGACTGGCTGACTGGGGGAGAGACCCAGTTCTTC. Protein sequence: CASTDWLTGGETQFF.

This clonotype was observed a handful of times. This sequence joins TRBV3-1 and TRBJ1-2; tentatively, D is TRBD1 (6 bases). There are 18 residues in the CDR3. The V gene lost 4 bases and the J gene lost 8 bases, with 29 bases spanning the gap. Per the germline V gene, CDR1 is LGHDT and CDR2 is YNNKEL (reference sequence). CDR3 in DNA: TGTGCCAGCAGCCGAACTAAACCGGGGGCGGGCAGGATTGGGGGCTACACCTTC. Amino acids: CASSRTKPGAGRIGGYTF.

This clonotype was observed at least ten times. The chain couples TRBV6-1 to TRBJ2-7, with 11 nucleotides matching TRBD1. CDR3 length equals 14 residues. J lost 2 bases, V lost 6 bases, and 3 bases had no gene match. Germline values: CDR1 MNHNS, CDR2 SASEGT. The CDR3 reads CASRGQGATYEQYV. DNA for the CDR3: TGTGCCAGCAGAGGACAGGGGGCTACCTACGAGCAGTACGTC.

The chain employs TRBV24-1 and TRBJ2-1, with TRBD1 as a possible D gene (5 bases). The CDR3 has 12 amino acids. Trimming left V 5 bases short and J 5 bases short, with 6 bases between. Germline V gene lookup returns CDR1 KGHDR and CDR2 SFDVKD. The CDR3 DNA reads TGTGCCACCAGTGTGGGGCACAATGAGCAGTTCTTC. This codes for CATSVGHNEQFF.

With respect to this clonotype: A read error is possible here, since a much larger clone lies one base away. The rearrangement links TRBV5-6 to TRBJ1-1, with no clear D. This CDR3 has 17 amino acids. The germline gives CDR1 SGHDT, CDR2 YYEEEE. The CDR3 here is CASSLRAVGRMNTEASF. The CDR3 region has the DNA TGTGCCAGCAGCTTGCGGGCAGTAGGGAGAATGAACACTGAAGCTTCCTTT.

The chain uses TRBV10-2 and TRBJ2-1; 9 bases are shared with TRBD2. CDR1 WSHSY and CDR2 SAAADI come from the germline V gene. The CDR3 is 11 amino acids. Unmatched junction bases numbered 4, after V lost 10 bases and J lost 9 bases. The CDR3 here is CANCSGSEQFF. CDR3 DNA: TGCGCCAACTGTAGCGGGAGTGAGCAGTTCTTC.

The table lists this clonotype with many counts. This chain joins TRBV5-1 and TRBJ2-7; TRBD2 matches at 8 bases. The V and J ends lost 3 bases and 0 bases, in that order; junction bases with no gene match: 5. This CDR3 has 15 amino acids. The germline gives CDR1 SGHRS, CDR2 YFSETQ. The CDR3 spells CASSSSGGPSYEQYF. The CDR3 nucleotides are TGCGCCAGCAGCTCAAGCGGGGGCCCCTCCTACGAGCAGTACTTC. Full variable domain (outside the CDR3, taken from reference TRBV5-1 and TRBJ2-7): KAGVTQTPRYLIKTRGQQVTLSCSPISGHRSVSWYQQTPGQGLQFLFEYFSETQRNKGNFPGRFSGRQFSNSRSEMNVSTLELGDSALYLCASSSSGGPSYEQYFGPGTRLTVT.

This chain uses TRBV7-2 with TRBJ2-2; no reliable D call. Germline loops: CDR1 SGHTA, CDR2 FQGNSA. V was cut by 4 bases and J by 3 bases, with 18 bases left in between. The CDR3 is 17 residues long. The CDR3 spells CASSSASSPPDTGELFF. The CDR3 nucleotides read TGTGCCAGCAGCTCAGCCTCGTCCCCTCCGGACACCGGGGAGCTGTTTTTT.

This clonotype has only a few counts. The chain couples TRBV4-2 to TRBJ2-3; TRBD2 agrees at 8 bases. CDR3 size: 16 residues. The V segment lost 7 bases and the J segment 11 bases; nucleotides outside the gene matches: 20. The germline gives CDR1 LGHNA, CDR2 YNFKEQ. CDR3: CASTPLPGGLPQLQYF. DNA of the CDR3: TGTGCCAGCACCCCTCTCCCGGGGGGGCTTCCCCAACTGCAGTATTTT.

This clonotype has a handful of counts. Because it lacks the conserved phenylalanine or tryptophan at the end, this CDR3 is likely a read error. The V gene is TRBV2, the J gene TRBJ2-2; D perhaps matches TRBD2 (5 bases). This CDR3 is built from 15 residues. Trimming removed 6 bases at V and 6 bases at J, with 17 bases between. CDR1 is SNHLY and CDR2 is FYNNEI in the germline V gene. CDR3 nucleotide sequence: TGTGCCAGCAGCCACGGACTGCAGGCCCCCGGGGAGCTGTTTCTT. Its protein product is CASSHGLQAPGELFL.

At least ten counts were recorded for this clonotype. A read error may be the cause here, since a much bigger clone is one base away. The chain combines TRBV15 with TRBJ2-7; 9 bases are shared with TRBD1. The V segment lost 1 base and the J segment 1 base; nucleotides outside the gene matches: 2. Germline V lookup: CDR1 LNHNV, CDR2 YYDKDF (reference sequence). The CDR3 totals 15 residues. The CDR3 spells CATSRGTGVSYEQYF. The CDR3 region has the DNA TGTGCCACCAGCAGAGGGACAGGGGTATCCTACGAGCAGTACTTC.

This clonotype was recorded at least ten times. The rearrangement uses TRBV6-4 and TRBJ1-1, with D hard to call. The CDR3 totals 14 residues. The V gene's germline CDR1 is MRHNA and CDR2 SNTAGT. Trimming removed 6 bases at V and 1 base at J, with 12 bases between. In nucleotides, the CDR3 is TGTGCCAGCAGGCTCGTGGCAGGGAACACTGAAGCTTTCTTT. This gives the protein CASRLVAGNTEAFF.

This clonotype came up a few times. The J gene is TRBJ1-5, the V gene TRBV6-2 or TRBV6-3; 8 positions agree with TRBD1. CDR3 length: 16 residues. The V and J ends lost 3 bases and 2 bases, in that order; junction bases with no gene match: 6. CDR1 and CDR2 from the germline V gene are MNHEY and SVGEGT. CDR3 DNA sequence: TGTGCCAGCAGTTATCAGACAGGGGCGGGCAATCAGCCCCAGCATTTT. The encoded protein is CASSYQTGAGNQPQHF.

This clonotype has more than one count but fewer than ten. A much larger clone lies a single base off, so this may be a read error. The chain couples TRBV19 to TRBJ1-1; D gene ambiguous. Germline V gene sequence: CDR1 LNHDA, CDR2 SQIVND (reference sequence). The CDR3 consists of 14 residues. V lost 3 bases, J lost 1 base, and 9 bases lay in between. DNA of the CDR3: TGTGCCAGTAGTATCGAATGGGAGAACACTGAAGCTTTCTTT. This encodes CASSIEWENTEAFF.

J is TRBJ1-1 and V is TRBV30; D is perhaps TRBD1 (5 bases). This CDR3 region has 13 residues. Germline V CDR1 and CDR2: GTSNPN, SVGIG (reference sequence). V shed 4 bases and J shed 1 base, with 10 bases lying between them. The CDR3 spells CAWTRTGNTEAFF. The CDR3 nucleotides are TGTGCCTGGACCAGAACAGGGAACACTGAAGCTTTCTTT.

This clonotype was observed at least ten times. The CDR3 sequence: CSARQTVNTEAFF. The CDR3 DNA reads TGCAGTGCTAGACAGACGGTGAACACTGAAGCTTTCTTT. This chain joins TRBV20-1 and TRBJ1-1; D is undetermined. The CDR3 length is 13 residues. Germline assignment: CDR1 DFQATT and CDR2 SNEGSKA (reference sequence). Trimming took 2 bases from V and 0 from J, leaving 7 bases between them.

Comment on this clonotype: The CDR3 does not end in the conserved phenylalanine or tryptophan, so this is likely a read error. This chain connects TRBV11-2 to TRBJ1-2; perhaps TRBD1 as D (6 bases). The CDR3 has 16 residues. V lost 4 bases and J lost 3, with 18 bases in between. CDR1 and CDR2 (germline): SGHAT, FQNNGV. The CDR3 loop reads CASSSTRTAAHYGYTL. The CDR3 DNA reads as TGTGCCAGCAGCTCAACACGGACAGCCGCACACTATGGCTACACCCTC.

This chain connects TRBV19 to TRBJ1-4, with TRBD1 identical over 8 bases. CDR3 size: 15 residues. Trimming took 5 bases from V and 9 from J; bases not matched to a gene: 11. Germline V CDR1 and CDR2: LNHDA, SQIVND (reference sequence). CDR3 region: CASSDLTGDGKKLFF. CDR3 sequence (DNA): TGTGCCAGTAGTGACCTGACAGGGGACGGGAAAAAACTGTTTTTT.

This clonotype showed up many times. As DNA, the CDR3 is TGTGCCAGCAGTCTCTACCGACGAACAGCAGGCACAGATACGCAGTATTTT. Protein product: CASSLYRRTAGTDTQYF. This rearrangement joins TRBV12-3 or TRBV12-4 to TRBJ2-3; no clear D gene. This CDR3 region has 17 residues. V was pared by 5 bases and J by 1 base, with 19 bases between.

The rearrangement joins TRBV28 to TRBJ1-4; 8 bases are shared with TRBD1. The V segment lost 5 bases and the J segment 7 bases; nucleotides outside the gene matches: 9. The CDR3 covers 15 residues. Germline V gene data show CDR1 as MDHEN and CDR2 as SYDVKM. The CDR3 DNA sequence: TGTGCCAGCAGTCCGTTCAGGGGGCAGGGTGAAAAACTGTTTTTT. It specifies CASSPFRGQGEKLFF. The whole variable domain, remainder taken from reference TRBV28 and TRBJ1-4, is DVKVTQSSRYLVKRTGEKVFLECVQDMDHENMFWYRQDPGLGLRLIYFSYDVKMKEKGDIPEGYSVSREKKERFSLILESASTNQTSMYLCASSPFRGQGEKLFFGSGTQLSVL.

This clonotype was seen many times. The V and J genes are TRBV2 and TRBJ2-5; D is unclear. The V gene lost 6 bases and the J gene lost 5 bases, with 7 bases spanning the gap. The CDR3 consists of 11 residues. Germline CDR1 is SNHLY and CDR2 is FYNNEI. Written as DNA, the CDR3 is TGTGCCAGCAGCTCTTGGGAGACCCAGTACTTC. This encodes CASSSWETQYF.